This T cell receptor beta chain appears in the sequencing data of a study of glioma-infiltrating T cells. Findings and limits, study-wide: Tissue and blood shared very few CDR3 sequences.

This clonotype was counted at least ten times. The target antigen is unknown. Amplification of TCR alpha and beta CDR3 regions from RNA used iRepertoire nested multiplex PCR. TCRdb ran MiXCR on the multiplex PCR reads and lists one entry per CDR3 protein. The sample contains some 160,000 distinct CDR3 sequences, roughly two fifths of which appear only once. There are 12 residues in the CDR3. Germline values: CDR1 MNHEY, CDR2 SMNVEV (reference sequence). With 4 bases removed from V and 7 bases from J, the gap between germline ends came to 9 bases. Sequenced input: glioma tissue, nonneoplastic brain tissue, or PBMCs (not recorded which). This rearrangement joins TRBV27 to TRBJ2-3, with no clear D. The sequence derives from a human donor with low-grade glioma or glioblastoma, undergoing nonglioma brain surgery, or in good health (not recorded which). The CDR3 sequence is CASSSSAYTQYF. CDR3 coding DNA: TGTGCCAGCAGTTCCTCCGCATATACGCAGTATTTT.